This T cell receptor (beta chain) was documented in a study of PD-1 blockade in classical Hodgkin lymphoma. Repertoires were generated with immunoSEQ multiplex PCR, while TCRdb's copy carries only in-frame clones and drops some. The table has about 50,000 clones, around 75% seen once. All patients relapsed after autologous stem cell transplantation, and brentuximab vedotin exposure varied. The germline gives CDR1 MGHDK, CDR2 SYGVNS. Germline trimming cut 2 bases from V and 5 bases from J; bases unmatched to any gene: 5. The CDR3 has 16 residues. J is TRBJ2-1 and V is TRBV25-1; 11 nucleotides match TRBD2. The sequenced sample was peripheral blood mononuclear cells (PBMCs), obtained before the second cycle of nivolumab. The source is a human donor with classical Hodgkin lymphoma. CDR3 sequence reads: CASSEHSGREDNEQFF. The CDR3 DNA is TGTGCCAGCAGTGAACATAGCGGGAGGGAGGACAATGAGCAGTTCTTC. The whole variable domain, filled in from reference TRBV25-1 and TRBJ2-1, reads EADIYQTPRYLVIGTGKKITLECSQTMGHDKMYWYQQDPGMELHLIHYSYGVNSTEKGDLSSESTVSRIRTEHFPLTLESARPSHTSQYLCASSEHSGREDNEQFFGPGTRLTVL.